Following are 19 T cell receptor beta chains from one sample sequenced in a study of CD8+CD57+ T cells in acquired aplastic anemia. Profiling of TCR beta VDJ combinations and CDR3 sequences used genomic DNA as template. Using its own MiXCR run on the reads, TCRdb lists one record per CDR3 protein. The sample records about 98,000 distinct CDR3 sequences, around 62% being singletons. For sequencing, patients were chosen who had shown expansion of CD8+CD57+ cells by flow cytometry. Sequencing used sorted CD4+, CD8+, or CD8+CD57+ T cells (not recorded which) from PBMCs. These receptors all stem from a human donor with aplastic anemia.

Here the CDR3 DNA reads TGCAGTGGTGTGGGGACTACAGGAAACACCATATATTTT. Residues: CSGVGTTGNTIYF. The chain combines TRBV20-1 with TRBJ1-3; D possibly corresponds to TRBD1 (5 bases). The CDR3 runs 13 residues. The V end lost 7 bases, the J end lost 4 bases, and 14 bases lay between the germline ends. The V gene's germline CDR1 is DFQATT and CDR2 SNEGSKA (reference sequence).

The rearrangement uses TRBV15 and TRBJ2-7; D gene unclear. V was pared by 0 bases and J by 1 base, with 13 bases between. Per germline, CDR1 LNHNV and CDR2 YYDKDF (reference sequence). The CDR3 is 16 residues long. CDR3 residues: CATSREGIATSYEQYF. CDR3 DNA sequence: TGTGCCACCAGCAGAGAGGGAATAGCTACGTCCTACGAGCAGTACTTC.

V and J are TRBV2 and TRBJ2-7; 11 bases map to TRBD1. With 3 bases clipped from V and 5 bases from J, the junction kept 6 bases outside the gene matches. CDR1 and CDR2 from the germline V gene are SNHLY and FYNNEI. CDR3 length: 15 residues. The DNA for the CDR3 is TGTGCCAGCAGTGACCAGGACAGGGGGCGGGACGAGCAGTACTTC. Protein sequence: CASSDQDRGRDEQYF.

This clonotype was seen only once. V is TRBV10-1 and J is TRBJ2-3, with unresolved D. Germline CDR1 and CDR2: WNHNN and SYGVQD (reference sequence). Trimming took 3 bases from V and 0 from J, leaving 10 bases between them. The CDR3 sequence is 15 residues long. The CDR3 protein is CASSEDLGSTDTQYF. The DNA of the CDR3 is TGCGCCAGCAGTGAAGATCTGGGGAGCACAGATACGCAGTATTTT.

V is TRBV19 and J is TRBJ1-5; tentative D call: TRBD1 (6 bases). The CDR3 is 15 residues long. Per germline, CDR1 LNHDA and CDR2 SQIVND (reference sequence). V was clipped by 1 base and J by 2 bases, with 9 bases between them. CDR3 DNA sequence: TGTGCCAGTAGTATAGGGCAGGGGCGCAATCAGCCCCAGCATTTT. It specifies CASSIGQGRNQPQHF.

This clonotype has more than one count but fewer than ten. CDR3 protein: CASTRSRTDTQYF. The CDR3 region has the DNA TGTGCCAGCACTCGGAGCCGCACAGATACGCAGTATTTT. V gene TRBV7-8 combines with J gene TRBJ2-3; D gene unclear. The CDR3 length is 13 residues. Per the germline V gene, CDR1 is SGHVS and CDR2 is FQNEAQ. Trimming shortened V by 7 bases and J by 1 base, and 9 bases separated the two germline ends.

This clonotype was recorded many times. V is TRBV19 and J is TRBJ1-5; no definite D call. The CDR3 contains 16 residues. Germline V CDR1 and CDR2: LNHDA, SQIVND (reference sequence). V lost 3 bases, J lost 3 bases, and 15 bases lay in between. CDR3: CASSIQTRGNNQPQHF. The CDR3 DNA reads TGTGCCAGTAGTATCCAAACACGGGGAAACAATCAGCCCCAGCATTTT.

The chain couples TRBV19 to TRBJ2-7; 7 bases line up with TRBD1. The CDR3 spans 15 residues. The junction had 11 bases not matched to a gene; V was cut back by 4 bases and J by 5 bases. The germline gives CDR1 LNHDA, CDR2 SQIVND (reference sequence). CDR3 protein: CASSTAGTVWHEQYF. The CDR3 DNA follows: TGTGCCAGTAGTACCGCCGGGACAGTCTGGCACGAGCAGTACTTC.

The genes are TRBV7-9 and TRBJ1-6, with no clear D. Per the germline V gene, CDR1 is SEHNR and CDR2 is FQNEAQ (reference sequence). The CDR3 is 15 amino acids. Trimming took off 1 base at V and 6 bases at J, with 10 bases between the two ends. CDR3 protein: CASSLETRINSPLHF. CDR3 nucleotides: TGTGCCAGCAGCTTAGAAACGCGGATTAATTCACCCCTCCACTTT.

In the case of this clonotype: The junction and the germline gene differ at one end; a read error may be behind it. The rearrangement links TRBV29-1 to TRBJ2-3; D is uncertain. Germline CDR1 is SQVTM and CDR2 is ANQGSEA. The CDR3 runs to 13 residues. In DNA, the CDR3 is TGCAGCGTTGATTCTACCCGGGCAGACACGCAGTATTTT. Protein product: CSVDSTRADTQYF.

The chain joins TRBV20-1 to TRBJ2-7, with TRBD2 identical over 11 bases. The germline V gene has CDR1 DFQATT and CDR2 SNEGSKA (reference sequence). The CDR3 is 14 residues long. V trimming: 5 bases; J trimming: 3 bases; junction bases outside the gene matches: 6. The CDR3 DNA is TGCAGTGCTTTTCCTAGCGGGAGGCACTACGAGCAGTACTTC. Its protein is CSAFPSGRHYEQYF.

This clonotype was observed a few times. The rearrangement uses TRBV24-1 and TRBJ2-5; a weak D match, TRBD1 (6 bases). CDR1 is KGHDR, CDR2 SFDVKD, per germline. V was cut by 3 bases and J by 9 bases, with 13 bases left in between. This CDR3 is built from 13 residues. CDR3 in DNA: TGTGCCACCAGTGATCACACAGGGCGGCCCCAGTACTTC. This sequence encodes CATSDHTGRPQYF.

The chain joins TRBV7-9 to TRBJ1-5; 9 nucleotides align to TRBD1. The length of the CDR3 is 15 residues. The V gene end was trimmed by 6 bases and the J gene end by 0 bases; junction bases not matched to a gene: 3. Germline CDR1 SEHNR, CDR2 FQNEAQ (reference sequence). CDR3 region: CASRLGQGSNQPQHF. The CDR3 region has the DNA TGTGCCAGCAGGTTGGGACAGGGTAGCAATCAGCCCCAGCATTTT.

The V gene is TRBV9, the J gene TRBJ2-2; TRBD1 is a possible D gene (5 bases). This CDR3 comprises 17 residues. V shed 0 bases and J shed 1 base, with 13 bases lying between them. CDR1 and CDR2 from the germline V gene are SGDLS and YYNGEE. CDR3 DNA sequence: TGTGCCAGCAGCGTAGGGTGGGCGCAGGGGAACACCGGGGAGCTGTTTTTT. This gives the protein CASSVGWAQGNTGELFF.

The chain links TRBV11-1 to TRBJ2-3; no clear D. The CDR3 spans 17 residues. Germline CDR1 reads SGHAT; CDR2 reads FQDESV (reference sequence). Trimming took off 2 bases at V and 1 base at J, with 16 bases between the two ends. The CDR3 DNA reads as TGTGCCAGCAGCTTATATGTGTTAGAGTCTGGCACAGATACGCAGTATTTT. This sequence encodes CASSLYVLESGTDTQYF. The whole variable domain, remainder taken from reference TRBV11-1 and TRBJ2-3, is EAEVAQSPRYKITEKSQAVAFWCDPISGHATLYWYRQILGQGPELLVQFQDESVVDDSQLPKDRFSAERLKGVDSTLKIQPAELGDSAMYLCASSLYVLESGTDTQYFGPGTRLTVL.

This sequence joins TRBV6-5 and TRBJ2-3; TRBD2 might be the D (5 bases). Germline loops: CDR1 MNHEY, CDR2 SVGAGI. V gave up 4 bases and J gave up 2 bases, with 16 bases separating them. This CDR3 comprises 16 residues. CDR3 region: CASSLGTAVYTDTQYF. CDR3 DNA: TGTGCCAGCAGTTTGGGTACAGCGGTCTACACAGATACGCAGTATTTT.

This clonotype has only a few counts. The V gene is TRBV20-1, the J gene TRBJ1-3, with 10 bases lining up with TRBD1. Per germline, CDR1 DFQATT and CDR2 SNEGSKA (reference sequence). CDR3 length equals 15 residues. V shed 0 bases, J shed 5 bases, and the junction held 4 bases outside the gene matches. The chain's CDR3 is CSARDRTGGRNTIYF. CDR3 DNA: TGCAGTGCTAGAGATCGGACAGGGGGGAGAAACACCATATATTTT.

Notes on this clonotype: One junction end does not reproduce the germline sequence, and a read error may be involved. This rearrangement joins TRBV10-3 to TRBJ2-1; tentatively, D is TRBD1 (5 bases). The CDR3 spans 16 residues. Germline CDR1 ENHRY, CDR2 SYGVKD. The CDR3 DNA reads TGTGCCATCAGTGAGGAAGGTTGGACACTCTACAGTGAGCAGTTCTTC. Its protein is CAISEEGWTLYSEQFF.

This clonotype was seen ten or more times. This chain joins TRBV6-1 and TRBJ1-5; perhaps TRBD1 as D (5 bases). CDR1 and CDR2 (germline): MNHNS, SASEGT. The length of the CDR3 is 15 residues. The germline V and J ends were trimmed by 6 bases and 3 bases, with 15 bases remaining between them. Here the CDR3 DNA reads TGTGCCAGCAGCCCCTGGGGGGGGGACAATCAGCCCCAGCATTTT. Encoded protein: CASSPWGGDNQPQHF.